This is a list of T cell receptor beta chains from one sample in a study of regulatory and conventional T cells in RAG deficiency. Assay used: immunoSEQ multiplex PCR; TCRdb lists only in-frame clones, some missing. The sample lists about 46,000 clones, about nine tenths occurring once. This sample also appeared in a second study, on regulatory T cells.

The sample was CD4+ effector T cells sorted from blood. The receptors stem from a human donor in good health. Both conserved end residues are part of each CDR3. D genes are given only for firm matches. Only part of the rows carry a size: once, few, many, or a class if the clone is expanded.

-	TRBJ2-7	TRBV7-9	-	TGTGCCAGCAGCTTATTGGGGGCTGGATCCTACGAGCAGTACTTC	CASSLLGAGSYEQYF
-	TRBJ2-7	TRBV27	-	TGTGCCAGCAGTAACCGGGAGTTTTACGAGCAGTACTTC	CASSNREFYEQYF
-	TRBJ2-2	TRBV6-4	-	TGTGCCAGCAGTGCCGGGGCCCCCGGGGAGCTGTTTTTT	CASSAGAPGELFF
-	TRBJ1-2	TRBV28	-	TGTGCCAGCAGTTTAGGAAGCAGGGCGGACTATGGCTACACCTTC	CASSLGSRADYGYTF
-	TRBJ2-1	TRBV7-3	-	TGTGCCAGCAGCTTATGGGCGGCTAATGAGCAGTTCTTC	CASSLWAANEQFF
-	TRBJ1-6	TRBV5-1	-	TGCGCCAGCAGGCCCGGGATTGAGAATTCACCCCTCCACTTT	CASRPGIENSPLHF
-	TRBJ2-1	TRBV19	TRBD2	TGTGCCAGTAGTATAAACGGGGGAGGGGCCTACAATGAGCAGTTCTTC	CASSINGGGAYNEQFF
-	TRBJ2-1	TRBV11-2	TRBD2	TGTGCCAGCAGCTTCCTACTAGCGGAATCAAACAATGAGCAGTTCTTC	CASSFLLAESNNEQFF
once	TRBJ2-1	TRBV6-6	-	TGTGCCAGCAAGGCGGACAATGAGCAGTTCTTC	CASKADNEQFF
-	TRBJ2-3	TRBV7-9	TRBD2	TGTGCCAGCAGCCCGGGACGGGGAGGGTTCGATACGCAGTATTTT	CASSPGRGGFDTQYF
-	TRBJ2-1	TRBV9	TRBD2	TGTGCCAGCAGCGGAGGGACTAGCGGGGGGGCGAATGAGCAGTTCTTC	CASSGGTSGGANEQFF
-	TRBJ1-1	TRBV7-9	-	TGTGCCAGCAGCTGGGGGCGGGACACTGAAGCTTTCTTT	CASSWGRDTEAFF
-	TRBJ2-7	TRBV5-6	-	TGTGCCAGCAGCAGGACCTTACCCTACGAGCAGTACTTC	CASSRTLPYEQYF
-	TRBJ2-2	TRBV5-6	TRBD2	TGTGCCAGCAGCTTGCCTGGTGCGGGAGGGTATACCGGGGAGCTGTTTTTT	CASSLPGAGGYTGELFF
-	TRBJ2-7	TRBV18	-	TGTGCCAGCTCTCAGGACCGTCCTACGGAGCAGTACTTC	CASSQDRPTEQYF
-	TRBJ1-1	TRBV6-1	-	TGTGCCAGCAGTGAATCATTCGCAGGGGCTGAAGCTTTCTTT	CASSESFAGAEAFF
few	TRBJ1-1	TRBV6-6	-	TGTGCCAGCAGTCCACAGGGTACGTCTTTCTTT	CASSPQGTSFF
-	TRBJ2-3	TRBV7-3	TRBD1	TGTGCCAGCAGCGAAGCGTACCGGGGACAGGGAACAGATACGCAGTATTTT	CASSEAYRGQGTDTQYF
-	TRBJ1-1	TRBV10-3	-	TGTGCCATCAGTGAAAGTCAGGGCACTGAAGCTTTCTTT	CAISESQGTEAFF
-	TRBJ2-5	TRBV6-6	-	TGTGCCAGCAGTCCCAGGGGGGGGAGGCAAGAGACCCAGTACTTC	CASSPRGGRQETQYF
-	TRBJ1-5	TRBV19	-	TGTGCCAGTAGTAGACAGGTCAATCAGCCCCAGCATTTT	CASSRQVNQPQHF
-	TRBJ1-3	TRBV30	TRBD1	TGTGCCTGGAGCGCCGGGACAGGGTCCTCTGGAAACACCATATATTTT	CAWSAGTGSSGNTIYF
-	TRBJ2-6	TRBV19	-	TGTGCCAGCCTCAAAGTGGGGGCCAACGTCCTGACTTTC	CASLKVGANVLTF
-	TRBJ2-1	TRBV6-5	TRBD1	TGTGCCAGCAGCCAACCGGGACAGGGCGGCTCTGAGCAGTTCTTC	CASSQPGQGGSEQFF
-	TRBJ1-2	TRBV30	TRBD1	TGTGCCTCTTGGACAGGGGGCTCTAACTATGGCTACACCTTC	CASWTGGSNYGYTF
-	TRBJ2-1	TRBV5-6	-	TGTGCCAGCAGATTAACGGGAGGGACAGCTGGGAGTGAGCAGTTCTTC	CASRLTGGTAGSEQFF
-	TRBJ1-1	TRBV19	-	TGTGCCAGTAGTTCTGGGATCCCCCTTGGGGACACTGAAGCTTTCTTT	CASSSGIPLGDTEAFF
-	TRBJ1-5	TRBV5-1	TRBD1	TGCGCCAGCAGCTGGGGACAGGGGAGCAATCAGCCCCAGCATTTT	CASSWGQGSNQPQHF
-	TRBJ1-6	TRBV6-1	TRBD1	TGTGCCAGCAGTGAGCTCGGACAGGGACGCTCACCCCTCCACTTT	CASSELGQGRSPLHF
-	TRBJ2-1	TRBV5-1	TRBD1	TGCGCCAGCAGCCTCGGACAGGGTACCCCCAATGAGCAGTTCTTC	CASSLGQGTPNEQFF
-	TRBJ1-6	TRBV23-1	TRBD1	TGCGCCAGCACGACCGGGACAGGGGGACAGAGGTCACCCCTCCACTTT	CASTTGTGGQRSPLHF